Listed here are 27 T cell receptor beta chains from one sample, sequenced in a study of beta chain features in type 1 diabetes. Study-wide results and caveats: Across all four CD4+ subsets, people with type 1 diabetes showed modestly shorter TCRB CDR3s.

Investigators reverse transcribed all isolated RNA, so they sequenced expressed TCRB transcripts. Clones were read by immunoSEQ multiplex PCR, and TCRdb kept only the in-frame ones, dropping some. The table has about 240,000 clones, around 13% seen once. These TCRs are of unknown antigen specificity. The sample taken for sequencing was naive CD4+ T cells from blood. These receptors all stem from a man younger than 45 with type 1 diabetes.

In this sample, this clone turned up a few times. The chain joins TRBV6-6 to TRBJ2-7, with 12 bases matching TRBD2. This CDR3 has 14 residues. V lost 6 bases to trimming and J lost 2 bases; unmatched junction nucleotides: 2. Germline values: CDR1 MNHNY, CDR2 SVGAGI (reference sequence). The CDR3 loop reads CASRRLAGAYEQYF. The CDR3 region has the DNA TGTGCCAGCAGGCGACTAGCGGGGGCCTACGAGCAGTACTTC.

This clone has only a few counts. In nucleotides, the CDR3 is TGCCACGGACAGGGCTACAATGAGCAGTTCTTC. The encoded protein is CHGQGYNEQFF. This rearrangement joins TRBV29-1 to TRBJ2-1; 8 nucleotides align to TRBD1. The germline V gene encodes CDR1 SQVTM and CDR2 ANQGSEA. This CDR3 spans 11 amino acids.

The chain carries TRBV4-2 and TRBJ1-3, with D perhaps TRBD1 (6 bases). This CDR3 contains 17 residues. Germline V gene lookup returns CDR1 LGHNA and CDR2 YNFKEQ. The V gene lost 1 base and the J gene lost 0 bases, with 13 bases spanning the gap. CDR3 residues: CASSQAGRGGSGNTIYF. In nucleotides, the CDR3 is TGTGCCAGCAGCCAAGCGGGCAGGGGTGGCTCTGGAAACACCATATATTTT.

The sample holds a few counts of this clone. The chain uses TRBV6-5 and TRBJ2-2; no clear D. The length of the CDR3 is 13 residues. Germline V gene data show CDR1 as MNHEY and CDR2 as SVGAGI. With 4 bases removed from V and 3 bases from J, the gap between germline ends came to 6 bases. The CDR3, as DNA: TGTGCCAGCAGTTCTCAGGACACCGGGGAGCTGTTTTTT. The encoded protein is CASSSQDTGELFF.

The chain couples TRBV25-1 to TRBJ2-5, with D unresolved. CDR1 and CDR2 (germline): MGHDK, SYGVNS. The CDR3 has 15 residues. The V gene lost 4 bases and the J gene lost 0 bases, with 12 bases spanning the gap. The CDR3 protein is CASSAADKYQETQYF. In DNA form, the CDR3 reads TGTGCCAGCAGTGCGGCAGACAAGTACCAAGAGACCCAGTACTTC.

The CDR3 DNA reads as TGTGCCAGCAGCTTAGCGGGCAACTCCTACGAGCAGTACTTC. It encodes CASSLAGNSYEQYF. This rearrangement joins TRBV7-2 to TRBJ2-7; D remains ambiguous. Germline V gene lookup returns CDR1 SGHTA and CDR2 FQGNSA. Trimming left V 0 bases short and J 0 bases short, with 6 bases between. This CDR3 contains 14 residues.

This clone was seen a handful of times. This chain links TRBV9 with TRBJ2-7; D is possibly TRBD1 (5 bases). Germline V CDR1 and CDR2: SGDLS, YYNGEE. With 0 bases removed from V and 3 bases from J, the gap between germline ends came to 13 bases. CDR3 length: 15 residues. The CDR3 sequence: CASSVAPDTDYEQYF. The CDR3 nucleotides read TGTGCCAGCAGCGTAGCACCGGACACCGACTACGAGCAGTACTTC. The variable domain in full, completed from reference TRBV9 and TRBJ2-7, reads DSGVTQTPKHLITATGQRVTLRCSPRSGDLSVYWYQQSLDQGLQFLIQYYNGEERAKGNILERFSAQQFPDLHSELNLSSLELGDSALYFCASSVAPDTDYEQYFGPGTRLTVT.

This chain connects TRBV5-1 to TRBJ2-1; D is unclear. This CDR3 spans 14 amino acids. V lost 4 bases to trimming and J lost 5 bases, with 13 bases between them. In germline, CDR1 is SGHRS, CDR2 YFSETQ. The CDR3 here is CASSRRGNDNEQFF. CDR3 bases: TGCGCCAGCAGCCGCCGCGGCAACGACAATGAGCAGTTCTTC.

The chain joins TRBV5-4 to TRBJ2-1, with TRBD2 identical over 9 bases. J was trimmed by 5 bases and V by 4 bases; bases with no gene match: 7. Germline V CDR1 and CDR2: SGHNT, YYREEE (reference sequence). This CDR3 is built from 15 residues. The CDR3 DNA reads TGTGCCAGCAGCCAAGGAAGCGGGGGGAACAATGAGCAGTTCTTC. This codes for CASSQGSGGNNEQFF.

V is TRBV5-1 and J is TRBJ1-1; TRBD1 is a possible D gene (6 bases). The V gene's germline CDR1 is SGHRS and CDR2 YFSETQ. Trimming left V 0 bases short and J 4 bases short, with 13 bases between. This CDR3 spans 15 amino acids. The CDR3 is CASSLDPGGLTEAFF. The CDR3 DNA reads TGCGCCAGCAGCTTGGATCCTGGGGGCCTCACTGAAGCTTTCTTT.

This clone was counted only a few times. This sequence joins TRBV13 and TRBJ2-7; D call uncertain. Per germline, CDR1 PRHDT and CDR2 FYEKMQ (reference sequence). The V end lost 3 bases, the J end lost 4 bases, and 10 bases lay between the germline ends. CDR3 length equals 13 residues. CDR3 coding DNA: TGTGCCAGCAGCTTTCCATCGACTTACGAGCAGTACTTC. Encoded protein: CASSFPSTYEQYF.

The table lists this clone with a few counts. The chain uses TRBV27 and TRBJ2-7, with D possibly matching TRBD2 (5 bases). Germline loops: CDR1 MNHEY, CDR2 SMNVEV (reference sequence). Trimming removed 3 bases at V and 1 base at J, with 7 bases between. The CDR3 consists of 13 residues. This CDR3 reads CASSFGESYEQYF. DNA for the CDR3: TGTGCCAGCAGTTTCGGGGAATCCTACGAGCAGTACTTC.

V and J are TRBV30 and TRBJ1-1, with D perhaps TRBD1 (5 bases). From germline, CDR1 is GTSNPN and CDR2 SVGIG (reference sequence). The CDR3 is 16 amino acids. V shed 2 bases and J shed 1 base, with 17 bases lying between them. This CDR3 reads CAWSPLRSGGNTEAFF. CDR3 bases: TGTGCCTGGAGTCCACTTCGTTCGGGGGGGAACACTGAAGCTTTCTTT.

The chain recombines TRBV7-9 with TRBJ1-3; D not certain. V was pared by 4 bases and J by 7 bases, with 11 bases between. This CDR3 has 13 amino acids. Germline-derived CDR1 and CDR2 are SEHNR and FQNEAQ (reference sequence). In DNA form, the CDR3 reads TGTGCCAGCAGCTCCGACCCGGGGAACACCATATATTTT. This gives the protein CASSSDPGNTIYF.

The gene calls are TRBV19 and TRBJ1-2, with no clear D. Trimming shortened V by 6 bases and J by 4 bases, and 15 bases separated the two germline ends. Germline V lookup: CDR1 LNHDA, CDR2 SQIVND (reference sequence). This CDR3 has 14 residues. This CDR3 reads CASRLPGGIYGYTF. The CDR3 DNA is TGTGCCAGTAGGCTACCGGGAGGGATCTATGGCTACACCTTC.

CDR3 loop: CASSPRDRAGGQPQHF. CDR3 DNA: TGTGCCAGCTCACCCCGGGACAGGGCCGGTGGTCAGCCCCAGCATTTT. The chain is built from TRBV18 and TRBJ1-5; 9 bases agree with TRBD1. The CDR3 covers 16 residues. Looked up from germline, CDR1 is KGHSH and CDR2 is LQKENI. V lost 3 bases and J lost 6; bases outside the gene matches: 9.

This clone has only a few counts. This rearrangement joins TRBV5-1 to TRBJ2-1; TRBD2 agrees at 10 bases. Germline assignment: CDR1 SGHRS and CDR2 YFSETQ. J was trimmed by 6 bases and V by 4 bases; bases with no gene match: 4. The CDR3 runs 14 residues. The CDR3: CASSTERGGNEQFF. The DNA of the CDR3 is TGCGCCAGCAGCACTGAGCGGGGGGGCAATGAGCAGTTCTTC.

This clone was seen only a few times. Other DNA sequences in the same sample also yield this CDR3. The chain carries TRBV11-2 and TRBJ2-7; D gene uncertain. The CDR3 runs to 11 residues. The V gene's germline CDR1 is SGHAT and CDR2 FQNNGV. V dropped 4 bases and J dropped 1 base, with 2 bases sitting between them. CDR3 in DNA: TGTGCCAGCAGCTCTTCCTACGAGCAGTACTTC. The encoded protein is CASSSSYEQYF.

This clone was counted between two and nine times. The V call is TRBV10-3, the J call TRBJ2-3; 10 positions match TRBD2. Germline V gene lookup returns CDR1 ENHRY and CDR2 SYGVKD. V dropped 2 bases and J dropped 2; count of bases not matched to a gene: 4. The CDR3 totals 16 residues. CDR3 sequence reads: CAISEGLAGATDTQYF. The CDR3 DNA sequence: TGTGCCATCAGTGAGGGCCTAGCGGGGGCCACAGATACGCAGTATTTT.

In its sample, this clone was seen a few times. This chain links TRBV7-2 with TRBJ2-5; tentative D call: TRBD2 (6 bases). V was clipped by 5 bases and J by 4 bases, with 14 bases between them. The CDR3 is 14 amino acids. The germline CDR1 and CDR2 sequences are SGHTA and FQGNSA. CDR3 sequence: CASSPTGVAETQYF. Written as DNA, the CDR3 is TGTGCCAGCAGCCCCACGGGAGTTGCAGAGACCCAGTACTTC.

The chain carries TRBV5-1 and TRBJ2-3; D is unclear. Between the trimmed V and J ends, which lost 2 bases and 6 bases, there was a span of 10 bases. Looked up from germline, CDR1 is SGHRS and CDR2 is YFSETQ. The CDR3 contains 13 residues. The CDR3 protein is CASSFVSMDTQYF. The CDR3 bases are TGCGCCAGCAGCTTTGTTTCTATGGATACGCAGTATTTT.

For the CDR3, the DNA is TGTGCCAGCAGCTGTAGAATTGGAAACACCATATATTTT. Its protein is CASSCRIGNTIYF. The J gene is TRBJ1-3, the V gene TRBV21-1. TRBV21-1 is annotated as a pseudogene. The CDR3 is made up of 13 amino acids.

The V call is TRBV29-1, the J call TRBJ1-4, with 11 positions matching TRBD1. The CDR3 has 13 residues. The V segment lost 7 bases and the J segment 6 bases; nucleotides outside the gene matches: 4. Germline V gene sequence: CDR1 SQVTM, CDR2 ANQGSEA. The DNA of the CDR3 is TGCAGCGCCGCGGGACAGGGGGATGAAAAACTGTTTTTT. Encoded protein: CSAAGQGDEKLFF.

The gene calls are TRBV19 and TRBJ2-7, with D hard to call. Germline V gives CDR1 LNHDA, CDR2 SQIVND (reference sequence). CDR3 size: 13 residues. V dropped 3 bases and J dropped 0 bases, with 6 bases sitting between them. The CDR3 nucleotides read TGTGCCAGTAGTATCGCTATCTCCTACGAGCAGTACTTC. Translation: CASSIAISYEQYF.

This chain connects TRBV30 to TRBJ2-3; the match to TRBD1 covers 10 bases. CDR1 GTSNPN and CDR2 SVGIG come from the germline V gene (reference sequence). V shed 7 bases and J 4 bases; nucleotides not matched to a gene: 5. This CDR3 is built from 13 residues. The DNA of the CDR3 is TGTGCCTCGACCGGGACAGGGGCAGATACGCAGTATTTT. It encodes CASTGTGADTQYF.

The rearrangement links TRBV6-5 to TRBJ2-5, with 8 bases aligning to TRBD1. This CDR3 region has 13 residues. Germline CDR1 MNHEY, CDR2 SVGAGI. Losses at the gene ends were 6 bases for V and 5 bases for J; bases not matched to a gene: 5. The CDR3 DNA reads as TGTGCCAGCAGACCGACAGGGGTGGAGACCCAGTACTTC. It is translated as CASRPTGVETQYF.

With respect to this clone: This same CDR3 is encoded by further DNA sequences in the sample. V gene TRBV5-4 combines with J gene TRBJ2-3, with a possible D match to TRBD1 (5 bases). The CDR3 contains 14 residues. V was clipped by 3 bases and J by 0 bases, with 8 bases between them. The germline CDR1 and CDR2 sequences are SGHNT and YYREEE (reference sequence). CDR3: CASSSQGSTDTQYF. The CDR3 DNA reads TGTGCCAGCAGCTCCCAGGGAAGCACAGATACGCAGTATTTT.